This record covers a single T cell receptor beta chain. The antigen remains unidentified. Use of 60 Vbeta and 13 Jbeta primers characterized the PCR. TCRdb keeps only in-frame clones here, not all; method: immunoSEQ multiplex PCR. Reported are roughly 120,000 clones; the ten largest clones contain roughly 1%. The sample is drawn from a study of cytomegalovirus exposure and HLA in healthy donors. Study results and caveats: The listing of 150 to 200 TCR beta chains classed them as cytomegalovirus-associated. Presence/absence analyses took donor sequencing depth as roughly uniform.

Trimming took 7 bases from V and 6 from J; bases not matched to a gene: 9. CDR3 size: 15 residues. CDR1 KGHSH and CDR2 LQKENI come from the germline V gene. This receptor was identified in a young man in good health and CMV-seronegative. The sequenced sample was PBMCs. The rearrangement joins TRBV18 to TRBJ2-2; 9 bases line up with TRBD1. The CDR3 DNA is TGTGCCAGCTTTACCGGGACAGGGTCGGCCGGGGAGCTGTTTTTT. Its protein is CASFTGTGSAGELFF. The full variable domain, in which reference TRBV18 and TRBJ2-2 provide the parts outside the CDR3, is NAGVMQNPRHLVRRRGQEARLRCSPMKGHSHVYWYRQLPEEGLKFMVYLQKENIIDESGMPKERFSAEFPKEGPSILRIQQVVRGDSAAYFCASFTGTGSAGELFFGEGSRLTVL.